The following is a T cell receptor beta chain sequence with its context. Its antigen is not identified. Genomic DNA yielded TCR beta CDR3, amplified by two-round multiplex PCR. Primers specific to each TRBV and TRBJ gene drove first-round PCR. TCRdb reprocessed the multiplex PCR reads via MiXCR and lists one record per CDR3 protein. The sample consists of over 10,000 distinct CDR3 sequences, 45% to 50% of them appearing once. The data belong to a study of prognosis after radiotherapy for stage I lung cancer. Across the study: Among the non-small cell lung cancer patients, all were considered medically inoperable. Squamous cell carcinoma tumors occurred in about 7 patients, adenocarcinoma in roughly 12. Overall study findings and caveats: Once stereotactic body radiation therapy had been given, unique TCR clone counts fell, with a median of about 10,000 versus 6,900.

This CDR3 has 12 amino acids. Looked up from germline, CDR1 is LGHDT and CDR2 is YNNKEL (reference sequence). Trimming pared 6 bases from V and 5 bases from J, leaving 9 bases between. This sequence joins TRBV3-1 and TRBJ2-3; the D is unclear. Sequenced here: PBMCs, sampled before or after stereotactic body radiation therapy (not recorded which). The clonotype was recovered from a donor older than 45 with non-small cell lung cancer. In nucleotides, the CDR3 is TGTGCCAGCAGTCTCCTAGGAGATACGCAGTATTTT. Translated: CASSLLGDTQYF.